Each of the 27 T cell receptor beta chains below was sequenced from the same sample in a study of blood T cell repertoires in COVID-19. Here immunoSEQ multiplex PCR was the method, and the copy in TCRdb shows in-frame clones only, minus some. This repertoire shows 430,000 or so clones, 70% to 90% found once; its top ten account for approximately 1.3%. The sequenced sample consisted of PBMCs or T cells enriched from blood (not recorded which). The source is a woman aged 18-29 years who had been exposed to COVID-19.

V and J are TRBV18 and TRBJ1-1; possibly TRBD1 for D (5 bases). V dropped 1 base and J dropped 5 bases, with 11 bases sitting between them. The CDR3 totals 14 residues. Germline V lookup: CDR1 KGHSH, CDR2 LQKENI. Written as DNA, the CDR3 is TGTGCCAGCTCACCACTCCAGGGAGGGACTGAAGCTTTCTTT. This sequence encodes CASSPLQGGTEAFF.

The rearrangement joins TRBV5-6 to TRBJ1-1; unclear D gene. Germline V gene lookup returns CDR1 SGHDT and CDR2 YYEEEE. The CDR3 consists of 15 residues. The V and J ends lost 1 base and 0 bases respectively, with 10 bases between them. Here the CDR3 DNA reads TGTGCCAGCAGCTTGAGGGAGACACTGAACACTGAAGCTTTCTTT. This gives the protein CASSLRETLNTEAFF.

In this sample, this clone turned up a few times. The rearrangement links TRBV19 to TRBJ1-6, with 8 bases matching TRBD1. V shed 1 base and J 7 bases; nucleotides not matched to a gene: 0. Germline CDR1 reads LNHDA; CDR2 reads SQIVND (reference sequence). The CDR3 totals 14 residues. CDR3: CASSIAGGNSPLHF. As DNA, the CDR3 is TGTGCCAGTAGTATAGCAGGGGGCAATTCACCCCTCCACTTT.

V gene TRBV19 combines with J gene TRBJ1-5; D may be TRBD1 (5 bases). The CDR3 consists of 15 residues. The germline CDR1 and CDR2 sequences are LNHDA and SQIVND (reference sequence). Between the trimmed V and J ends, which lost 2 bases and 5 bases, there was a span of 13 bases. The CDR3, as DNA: TGTGCCAGTAGTATACAGGCCGGGGGGGATCAGCCCCAGCATTTT. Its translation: CASSIQAGGDQPQHF.

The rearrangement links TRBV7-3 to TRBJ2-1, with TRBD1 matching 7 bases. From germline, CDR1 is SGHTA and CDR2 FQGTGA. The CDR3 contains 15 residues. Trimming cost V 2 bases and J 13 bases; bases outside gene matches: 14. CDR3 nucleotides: TGTGCCAGCAGCTTAGATTGGACAGGACCCCAGGAACAGTTCTTC. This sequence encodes CASSLDWTGPQEQFF. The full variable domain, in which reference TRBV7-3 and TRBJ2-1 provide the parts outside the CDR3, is GAGVSQTPSNKVTEKGKYVELRCDPISGHTALYWYRQSLGQGPEFLIYFQGTGAADDSGLPNDRFFAVRPEGSVSTLKIQRTERGDSAVYLCASSLDWTGPQEQFFGPGTRLTVL.

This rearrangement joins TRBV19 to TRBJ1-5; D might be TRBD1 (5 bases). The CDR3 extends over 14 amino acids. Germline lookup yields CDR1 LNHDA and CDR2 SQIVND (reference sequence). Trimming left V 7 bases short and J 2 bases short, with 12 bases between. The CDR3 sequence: CASTPQGGNQPQHF. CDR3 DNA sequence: TGTGCCAGTACTCCCCAAGGGGGCAATCAGCCCCAGCATTTT.

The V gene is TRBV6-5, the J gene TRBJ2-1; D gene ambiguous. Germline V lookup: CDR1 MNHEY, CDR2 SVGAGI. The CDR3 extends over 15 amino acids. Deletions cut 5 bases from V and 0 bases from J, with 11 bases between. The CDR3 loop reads CASSPDRSSYNEQFF. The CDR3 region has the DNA TGTGCCAGCAGTCCCGACCGGAGCTCCTACAATGAGCAGTTCTTC.

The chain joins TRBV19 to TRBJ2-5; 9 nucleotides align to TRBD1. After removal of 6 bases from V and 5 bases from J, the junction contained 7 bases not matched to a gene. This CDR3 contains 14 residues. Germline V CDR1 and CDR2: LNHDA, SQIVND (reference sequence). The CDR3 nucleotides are TGTGCCAGTAGACCACAGGGGGCCCGGGAGACCCAGTACTTC. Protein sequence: CASRPQGARETQYF. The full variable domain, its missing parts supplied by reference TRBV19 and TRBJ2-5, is DGGITQSPKYLFRKEGQNVTLSCEQNLNHDAMYWYRQDPGQGLRLIYYSQIVNDFQKGDIAEGYSVSREKKESFPLTVTSAQKNPTAFYLCASRPQGARETQYFGPGTRLLVL.

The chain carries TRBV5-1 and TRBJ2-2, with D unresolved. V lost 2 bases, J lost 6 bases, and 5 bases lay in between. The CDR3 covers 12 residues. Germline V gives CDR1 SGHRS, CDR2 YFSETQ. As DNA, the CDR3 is TGCGCCAGCAGCTTACGGTCCGGGGAGCTGTTTTTT. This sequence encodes CASSLRSGELFF.

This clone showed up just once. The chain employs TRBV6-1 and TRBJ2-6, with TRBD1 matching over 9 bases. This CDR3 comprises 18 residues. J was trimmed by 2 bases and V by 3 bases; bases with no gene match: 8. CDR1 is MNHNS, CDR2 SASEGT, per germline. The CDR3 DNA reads TGTGCCAGCAGTGAGGCCTTACAGGGGGCGGCTGGGGCCAACGTCCTGACTTTC. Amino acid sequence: CASSEALQGAAGANVLTF.

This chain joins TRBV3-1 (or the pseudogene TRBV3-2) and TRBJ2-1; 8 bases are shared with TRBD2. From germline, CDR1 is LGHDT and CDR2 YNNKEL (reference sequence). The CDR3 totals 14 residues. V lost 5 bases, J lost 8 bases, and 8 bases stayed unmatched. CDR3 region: CASSTLAGGHEQFF. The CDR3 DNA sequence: TGTGCCAGCAGCACCCTGGCGGGGGGTCATGAGCAGTTCTTC.

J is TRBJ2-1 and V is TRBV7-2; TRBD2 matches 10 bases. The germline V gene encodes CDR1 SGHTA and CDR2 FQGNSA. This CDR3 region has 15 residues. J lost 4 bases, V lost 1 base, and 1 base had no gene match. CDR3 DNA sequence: TGTGCCAGCAGCTTAGGGACTAGCGGATACAATGAGCAGTTCTTC. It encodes CASSLGTSGYNEQFF.

The CDR3: CASSRGLAGGPSGQETQYF. The CDR3 DNA is TGCGCCAGCAGTCGGGGACTAGCGGGAGGGCCGTCGGGCCAAGAGACCCAGTACTTC. The rearrangement links TRBV5-1 to TRBJ2-5, with 16 nucleotides matching TRBD2. V lost 5 bases, J lost 1 base, and 11 bases stayed unmatched. Germline V gene data show CDR1 as SGHRS and CDR2 as YFSETQ. The CDR3 covers 19 residues.

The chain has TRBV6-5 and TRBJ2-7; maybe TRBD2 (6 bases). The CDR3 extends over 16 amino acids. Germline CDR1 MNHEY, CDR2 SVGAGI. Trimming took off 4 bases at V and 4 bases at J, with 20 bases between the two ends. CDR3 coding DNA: TGTGCCAGCAGTTCCCCATTACAATCAGGGAGGTACGAGCAGTACTTC. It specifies CASSSPLQSGRYEQYF.

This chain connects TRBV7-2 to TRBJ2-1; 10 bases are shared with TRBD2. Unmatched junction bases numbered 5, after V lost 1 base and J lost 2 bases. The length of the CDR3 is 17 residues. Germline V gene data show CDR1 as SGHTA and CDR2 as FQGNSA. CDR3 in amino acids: CASSLGSGTSAYNEQFF. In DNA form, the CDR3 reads TGTGCCAGCAGCTTAGGGTCCGGGACTAGCGCCTACAATGAGCAGTTCTTC.

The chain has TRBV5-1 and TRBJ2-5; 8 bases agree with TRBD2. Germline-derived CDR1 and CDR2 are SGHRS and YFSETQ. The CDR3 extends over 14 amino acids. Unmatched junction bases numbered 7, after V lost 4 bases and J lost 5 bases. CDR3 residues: CASSTSGGLETQYF. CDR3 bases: TGCGCCAGCAGCACCTCGGGGGGGCTCGAGACCCAGTACTTC.

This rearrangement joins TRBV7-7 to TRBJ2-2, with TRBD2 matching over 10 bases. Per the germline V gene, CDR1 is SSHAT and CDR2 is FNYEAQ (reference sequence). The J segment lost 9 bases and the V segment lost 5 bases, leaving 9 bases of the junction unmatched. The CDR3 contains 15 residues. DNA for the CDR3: TGTGCCAGCAGCCCCGGACTAGCGGACCACCGGGAGCTGTTTTTT. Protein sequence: CASSPGLADHRELFF.

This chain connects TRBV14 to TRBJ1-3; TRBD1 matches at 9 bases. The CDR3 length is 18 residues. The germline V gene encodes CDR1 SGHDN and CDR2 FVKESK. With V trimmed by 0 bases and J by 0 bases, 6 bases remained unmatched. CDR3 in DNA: TGTGCCAGCAGCCAAGACTGGACAGGGGAAGGCTCTGGAAACACCATATATTTT. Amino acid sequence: CASSQDWTGEGSGNTIYF.

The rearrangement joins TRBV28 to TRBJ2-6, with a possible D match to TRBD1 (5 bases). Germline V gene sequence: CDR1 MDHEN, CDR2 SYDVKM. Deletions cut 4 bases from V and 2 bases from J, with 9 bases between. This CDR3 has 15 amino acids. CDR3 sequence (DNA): TGTGCCAGCAGTTCCAGGGTTGCTGGGGCCAACGTCCTGACTTTC. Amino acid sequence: CASSSRVAGANVLTF.

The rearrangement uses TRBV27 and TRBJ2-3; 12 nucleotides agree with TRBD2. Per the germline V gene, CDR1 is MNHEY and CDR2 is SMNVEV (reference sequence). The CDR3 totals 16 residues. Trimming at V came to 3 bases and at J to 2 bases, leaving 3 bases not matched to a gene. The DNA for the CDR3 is TGTGCCAGCAGTTTGACTAGCGGGGGCTACACAGATACGCAGTATTTT. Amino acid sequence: CASSLTSGGYTDTQYF.

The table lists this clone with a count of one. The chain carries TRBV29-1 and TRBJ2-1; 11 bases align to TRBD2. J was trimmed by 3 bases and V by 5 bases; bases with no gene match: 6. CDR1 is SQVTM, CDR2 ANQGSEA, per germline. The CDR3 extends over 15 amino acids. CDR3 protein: CSVSTSGGLYNEQFF. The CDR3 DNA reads TGCAGCGTTAGCACTAGCGGGGGCCTCTACAATGAGCAGTTCTTC.

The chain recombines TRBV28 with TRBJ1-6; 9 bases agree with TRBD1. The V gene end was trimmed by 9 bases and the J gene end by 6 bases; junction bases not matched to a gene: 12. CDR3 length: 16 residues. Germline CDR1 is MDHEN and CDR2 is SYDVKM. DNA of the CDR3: TGTGCCAGTCAGCGTGGGACAGGGAATTTTAATTCACCCCTCCACTTT. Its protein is CASQRGTGNFNSPLHF.

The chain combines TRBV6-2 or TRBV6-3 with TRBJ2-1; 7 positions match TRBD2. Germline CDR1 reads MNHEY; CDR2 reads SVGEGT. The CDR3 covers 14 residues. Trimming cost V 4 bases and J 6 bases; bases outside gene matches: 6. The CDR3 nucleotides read TGTGCCAGCAGTTTCGCGGGAGCGGGCAATGAGCAGTTCTTC. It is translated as CASSFAGAGNEQFF.

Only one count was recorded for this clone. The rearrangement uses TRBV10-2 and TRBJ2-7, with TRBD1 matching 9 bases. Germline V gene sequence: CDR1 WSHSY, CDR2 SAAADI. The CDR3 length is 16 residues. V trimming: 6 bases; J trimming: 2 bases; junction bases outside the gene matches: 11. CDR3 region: CASRKRLGTGPYEQYF. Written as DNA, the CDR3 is TGCGCCAGCAGGAAGAGACTGGGGACAGGGCCCTACGAGCAGTACTTC.

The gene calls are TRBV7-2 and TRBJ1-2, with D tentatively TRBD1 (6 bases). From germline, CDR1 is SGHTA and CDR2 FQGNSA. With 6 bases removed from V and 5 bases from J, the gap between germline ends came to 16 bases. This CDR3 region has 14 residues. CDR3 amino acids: CASRPTTGGYGYTF. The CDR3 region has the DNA TGTGCCAGCAGACCAACGACAGGCGGGTATGGCTACACCTTC.

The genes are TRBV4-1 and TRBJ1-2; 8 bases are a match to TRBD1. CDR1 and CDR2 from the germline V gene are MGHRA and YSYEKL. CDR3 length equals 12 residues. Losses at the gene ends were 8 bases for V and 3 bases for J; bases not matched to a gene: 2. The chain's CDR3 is CASQGQDYGYTF. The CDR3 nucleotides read TGCGCCAGCCAGGGACAGGACTATGGCTACACCTTC.

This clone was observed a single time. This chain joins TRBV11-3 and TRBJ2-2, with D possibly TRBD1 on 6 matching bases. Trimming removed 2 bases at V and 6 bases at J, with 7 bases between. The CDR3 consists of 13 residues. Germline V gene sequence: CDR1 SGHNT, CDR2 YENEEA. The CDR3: CASSLRGSGELFF. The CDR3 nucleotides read TGTGCCAGCAGCTTAAGGGGGTCCGGGGAGCTGTTTTTT.